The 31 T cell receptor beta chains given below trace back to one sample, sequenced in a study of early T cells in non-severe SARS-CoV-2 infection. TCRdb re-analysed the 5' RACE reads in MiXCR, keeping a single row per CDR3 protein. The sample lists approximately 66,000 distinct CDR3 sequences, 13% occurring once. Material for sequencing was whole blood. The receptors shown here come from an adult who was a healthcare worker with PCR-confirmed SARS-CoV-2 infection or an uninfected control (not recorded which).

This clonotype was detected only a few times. The CDR3 nucleotides read TGCGCCAGCAGCCACGGACAGCCCCCAGATACGCAGTATTTT. Its translation: CASSHGQPPDTQYF. The chain couples TRBV4-1 to TRBJ2-3, with D possibly TRBD1 on 6 matching bases. V was trimmed by 3 bases and J by 4 bases, leaving 11 bases between them. CDR1 and CDR2 (germline): MGHRA, YSYEKL. CDR3 length equals 14 residues.

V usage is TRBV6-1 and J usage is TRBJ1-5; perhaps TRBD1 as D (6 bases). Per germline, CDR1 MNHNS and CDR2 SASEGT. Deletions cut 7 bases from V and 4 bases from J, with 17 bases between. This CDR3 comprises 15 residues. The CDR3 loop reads CASNFERTENQPQHF. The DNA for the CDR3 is TGTGCCAGCAACTTTGAAAGGACAGAGAATCAGCCCCAGCATTTT.

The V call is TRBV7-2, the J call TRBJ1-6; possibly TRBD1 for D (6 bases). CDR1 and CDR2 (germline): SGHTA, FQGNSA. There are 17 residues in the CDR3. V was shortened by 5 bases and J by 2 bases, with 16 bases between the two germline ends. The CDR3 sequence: CASSLPQGSTYNSPLHF. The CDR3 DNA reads TGTGCCAGCAGCCTCCCCCAGGGGAGCACCTATAATTCACCCCTCCACTTT.

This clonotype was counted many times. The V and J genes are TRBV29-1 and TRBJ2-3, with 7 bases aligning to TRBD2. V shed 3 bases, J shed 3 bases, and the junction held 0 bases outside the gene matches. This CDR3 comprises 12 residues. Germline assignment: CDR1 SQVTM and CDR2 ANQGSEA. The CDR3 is CSVEGGTDTQYF. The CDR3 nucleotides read TGCAGCGTTGAGGGGGGGACAGATACGCAGTATTTT.

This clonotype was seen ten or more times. CDR3 bases: TGTGCCAGCAGTTTAGGGCAGGGGGTCCCCAATCAGCCCCAGCATTTT. Its translation is CASSLGQGVPNQPQHF. V and J are TRBV12-3 or TRBV12-4 and TRBJ1-5, with 7 bases aligning to TRBD1. This CDR3 comprises 16 residues. The V segment lost 1 base and the J segment 3 bases; nucleotides outside the gene matches: 6.

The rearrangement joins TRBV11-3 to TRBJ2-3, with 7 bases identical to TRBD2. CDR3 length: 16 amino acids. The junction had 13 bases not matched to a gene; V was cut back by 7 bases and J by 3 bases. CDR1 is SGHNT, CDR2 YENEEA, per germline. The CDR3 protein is CASTTLAVGGTDTQYF. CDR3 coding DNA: TGTGCCAGCACCACCCTCGCTGTGGGGGGGACAGATACGCAGTATTTT.

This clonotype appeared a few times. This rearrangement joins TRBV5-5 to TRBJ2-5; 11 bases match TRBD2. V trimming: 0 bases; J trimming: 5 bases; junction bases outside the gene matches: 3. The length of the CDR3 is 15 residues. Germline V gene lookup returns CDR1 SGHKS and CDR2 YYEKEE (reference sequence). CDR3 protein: CASSLEGLAAETQYF. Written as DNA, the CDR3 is TGTGCCAGCAGCTTGGAGGGACTAGCGGCGGAGACCCAGTACTTC.

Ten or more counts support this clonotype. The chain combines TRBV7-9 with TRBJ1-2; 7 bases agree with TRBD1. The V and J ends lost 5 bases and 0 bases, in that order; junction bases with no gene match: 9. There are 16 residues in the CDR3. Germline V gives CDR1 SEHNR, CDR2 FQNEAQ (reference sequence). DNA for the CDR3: TGTGCCAGCAGCCCAATTGGACAGGAGGCTAACTATGGCTACACCTTC. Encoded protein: CASSPIGQEANYGYTF.

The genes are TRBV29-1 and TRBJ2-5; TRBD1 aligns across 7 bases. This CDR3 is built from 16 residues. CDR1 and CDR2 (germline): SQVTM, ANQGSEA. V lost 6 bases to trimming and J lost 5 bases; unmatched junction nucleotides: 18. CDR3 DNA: TGCAGCGTGCGAACCTTGCCCCGACAGGGCGTGGAGACCCAGTACTTC. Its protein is CSVRTLPRQGVETQYF.

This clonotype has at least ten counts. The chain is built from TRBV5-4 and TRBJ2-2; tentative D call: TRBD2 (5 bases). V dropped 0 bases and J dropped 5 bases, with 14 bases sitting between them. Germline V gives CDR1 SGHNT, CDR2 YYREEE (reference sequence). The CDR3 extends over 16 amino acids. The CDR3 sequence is CASSLDPGLGTGELFF. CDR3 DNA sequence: TGTGCCAGCAGCTTGGATCCGGGATTAGGTACCGGGGAGCTGTTTTTT.

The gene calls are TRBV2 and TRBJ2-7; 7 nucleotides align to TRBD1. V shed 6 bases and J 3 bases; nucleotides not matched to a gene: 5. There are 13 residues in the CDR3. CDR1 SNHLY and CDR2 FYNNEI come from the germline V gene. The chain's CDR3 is CASSRDSLYEQYF. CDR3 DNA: TGTGCCAGCAGCCGGGACAGTCTCTACGAGCAGTACTTC.

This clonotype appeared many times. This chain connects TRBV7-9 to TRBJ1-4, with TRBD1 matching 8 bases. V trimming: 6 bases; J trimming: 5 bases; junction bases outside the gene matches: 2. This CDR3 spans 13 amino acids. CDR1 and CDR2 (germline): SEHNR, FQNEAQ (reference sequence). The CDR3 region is CASRQGENEKLFF. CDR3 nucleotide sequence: TGTGCCAGCAGACAGGGGGAGAATGAAAAACTGTTTTTT. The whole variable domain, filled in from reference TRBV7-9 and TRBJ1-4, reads DTGVSQNPRHKITKRGQNVTFRCDPISEHNRLYWYRQTLGQGPEFLTYFQNEAQLEKSRLLSDRFSAERPKGSFSTLEIQRTEQGDSAMYLCASRQGENEKLFFGSGTQLSVL.

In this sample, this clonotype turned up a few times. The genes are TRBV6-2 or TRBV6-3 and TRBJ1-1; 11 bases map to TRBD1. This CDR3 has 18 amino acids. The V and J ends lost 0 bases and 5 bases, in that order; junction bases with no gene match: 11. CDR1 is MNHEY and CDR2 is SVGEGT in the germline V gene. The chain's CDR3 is CASSYSLGQGARGTEAFF. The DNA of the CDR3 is TGTGCCAGCAGTTACTCACTAGGACAGGGGGCGCGAGGGACTGAAGCTTTCTTT.

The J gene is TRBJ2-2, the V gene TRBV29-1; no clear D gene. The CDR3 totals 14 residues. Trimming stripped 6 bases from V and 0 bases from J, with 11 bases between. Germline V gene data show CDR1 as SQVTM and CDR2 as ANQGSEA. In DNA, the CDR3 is TGCAGCGTCCGTAACCTCGCGAACACCGGGGAGCTGTTTTTT. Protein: CSVRNLANTGELFF.

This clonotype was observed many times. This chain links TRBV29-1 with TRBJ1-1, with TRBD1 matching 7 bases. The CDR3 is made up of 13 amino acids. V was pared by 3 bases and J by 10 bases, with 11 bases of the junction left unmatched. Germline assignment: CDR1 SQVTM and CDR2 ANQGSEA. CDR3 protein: CSVDEGTARTAFF. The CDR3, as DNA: TGCAGCGTTGACGAAGGGACAGCCCGCACAGCTTTCTTT.

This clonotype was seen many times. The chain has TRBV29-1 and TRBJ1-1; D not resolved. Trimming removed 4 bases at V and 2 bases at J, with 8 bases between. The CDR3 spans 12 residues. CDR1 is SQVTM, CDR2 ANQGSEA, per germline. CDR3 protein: CSVVWGNTEAFF. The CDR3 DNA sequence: TGCAGCGTTGTTTGGGGTAACACTGAAGCTTTCTTT. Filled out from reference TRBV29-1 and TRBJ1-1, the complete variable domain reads SAVISQKPSRDICQRGTSLTIQCQVDSQVTMMFWYRQQPGQSLTLIATANQGSEATYESGFVIDKFPISRPNLTFSTLTVSNMSPEDSSIYLCSVVWGNTEAFFGQGTRLTVV.

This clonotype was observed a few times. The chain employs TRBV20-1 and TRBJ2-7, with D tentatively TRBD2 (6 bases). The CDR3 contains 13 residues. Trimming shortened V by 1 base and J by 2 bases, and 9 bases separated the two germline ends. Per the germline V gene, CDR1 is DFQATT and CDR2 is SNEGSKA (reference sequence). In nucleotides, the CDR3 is TGCAGTGCTAGAGTGTCGGGGGCCTACGAGCAGTACTTC. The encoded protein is CSARVSGAYEQYF.

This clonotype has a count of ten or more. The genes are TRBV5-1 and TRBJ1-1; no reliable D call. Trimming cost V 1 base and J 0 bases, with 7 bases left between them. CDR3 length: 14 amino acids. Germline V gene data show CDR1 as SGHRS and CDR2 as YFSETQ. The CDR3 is CASSLQPMNTEAFF. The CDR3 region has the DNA TGCGCCAGCAGCTTGCAACCGATGAACACTGAAGCTTTCTTT.

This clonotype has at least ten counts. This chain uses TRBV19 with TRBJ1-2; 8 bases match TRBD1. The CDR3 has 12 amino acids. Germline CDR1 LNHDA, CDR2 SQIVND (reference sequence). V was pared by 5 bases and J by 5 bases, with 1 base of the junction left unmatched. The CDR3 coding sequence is TGTGCCAGTAGTTGGACAGGGTATGGCTACACCTTC. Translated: CASSWTGYGYTF. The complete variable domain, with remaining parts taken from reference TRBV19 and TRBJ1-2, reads DGGITQSPKYLFRKEGQNVTLSCEQNLNHDAMYWYRQDPGQGLRLIYYSQIVNDFQKGDIAEGYSVSREKKESFPLTVTSAQKNPTAFYLCASSWTGYGYTFGSGTRLTVV.

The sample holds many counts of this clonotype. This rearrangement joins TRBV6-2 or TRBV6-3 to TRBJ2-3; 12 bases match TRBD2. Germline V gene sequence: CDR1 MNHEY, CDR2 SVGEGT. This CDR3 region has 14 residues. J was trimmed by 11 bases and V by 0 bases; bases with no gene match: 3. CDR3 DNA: TGTGCCAGCAGTTACTCAAGGACTAGCGGGATGCAGTATTTT. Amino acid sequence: CASSYSRTSGMQYF.

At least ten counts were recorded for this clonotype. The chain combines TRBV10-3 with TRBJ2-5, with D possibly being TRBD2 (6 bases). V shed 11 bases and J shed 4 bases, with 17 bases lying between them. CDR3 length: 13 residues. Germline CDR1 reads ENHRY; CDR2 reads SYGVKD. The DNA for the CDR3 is TGTGCCTCGGGCCTAGGACTAAGAGAGACCCAGTACTTC. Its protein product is CASGLGLRETQYF.

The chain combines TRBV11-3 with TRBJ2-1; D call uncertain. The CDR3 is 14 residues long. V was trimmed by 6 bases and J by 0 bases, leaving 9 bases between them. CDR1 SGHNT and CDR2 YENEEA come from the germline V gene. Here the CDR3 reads CASSQRHSYNEQFF. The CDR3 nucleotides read TGTGCCAGCAGTCAGAGACACTCCTACAATGAGCAGTTCTTC.

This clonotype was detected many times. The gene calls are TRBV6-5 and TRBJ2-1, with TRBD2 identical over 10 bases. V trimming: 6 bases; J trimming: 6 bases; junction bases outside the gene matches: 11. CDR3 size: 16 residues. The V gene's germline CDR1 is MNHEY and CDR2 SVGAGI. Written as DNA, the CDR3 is TGTGCCAGCAGACGGGACAGCGGGGGGGCTGGCAATGAGCAGTTCTTC. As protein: CASRRDSGGAGNEQFF.

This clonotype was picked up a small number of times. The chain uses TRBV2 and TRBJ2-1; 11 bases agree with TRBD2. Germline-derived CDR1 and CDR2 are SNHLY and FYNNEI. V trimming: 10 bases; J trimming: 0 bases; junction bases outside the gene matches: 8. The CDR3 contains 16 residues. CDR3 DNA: TGTGCCACCCGCCTGCTAGCGGGGGGCTCCTACAATGAGCAGTTCTTC. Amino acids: CATRLLAGGSYNEQFF.

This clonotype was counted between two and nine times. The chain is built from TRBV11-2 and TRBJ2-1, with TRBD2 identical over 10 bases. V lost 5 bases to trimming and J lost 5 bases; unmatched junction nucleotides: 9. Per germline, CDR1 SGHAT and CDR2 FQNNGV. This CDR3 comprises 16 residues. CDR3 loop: CASSRPGLAVDNEQFF. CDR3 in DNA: TGTGCCAGCAGCCGCCCCGGACTAGCGGTAGACAATGAGCAGTTCTTC. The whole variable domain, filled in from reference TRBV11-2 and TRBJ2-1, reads EAGVAQSPRYKIIEKRQSVAFWCNPISGHATLYWYQQILGQGPKLLIQFQNNGVVDDSQLPKDRFSAERLKGVDSTLKIQPAKLEDSAVYLCASSRPGLAVDNEQFFGPGTRLTVL.

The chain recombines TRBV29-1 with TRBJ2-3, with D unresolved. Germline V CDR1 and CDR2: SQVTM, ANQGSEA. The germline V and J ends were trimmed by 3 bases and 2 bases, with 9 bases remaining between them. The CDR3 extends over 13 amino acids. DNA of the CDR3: TGCAGCGTTGAGGTGCGATACACAGATACGCAGTATTTT. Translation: CSVEVRYTDTQYF.

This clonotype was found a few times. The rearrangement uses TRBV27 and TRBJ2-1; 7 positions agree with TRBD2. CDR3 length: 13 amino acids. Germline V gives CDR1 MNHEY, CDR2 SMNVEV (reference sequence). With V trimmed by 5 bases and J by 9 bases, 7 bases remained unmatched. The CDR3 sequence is CASSPSGTAEQFF. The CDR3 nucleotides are TGTGCCAGCAGTCCGAGCGGGACCGCTGAGCAGTTCTTC.

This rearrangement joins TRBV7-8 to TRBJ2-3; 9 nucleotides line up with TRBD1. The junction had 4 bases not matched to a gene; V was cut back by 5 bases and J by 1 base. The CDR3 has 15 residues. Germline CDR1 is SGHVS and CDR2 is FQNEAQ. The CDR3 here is CASSHRDRGTDTQYF. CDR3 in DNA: TGTGCCAGCAGCCACCGGGACAGGGGCACAGATACGCAGTATTTT. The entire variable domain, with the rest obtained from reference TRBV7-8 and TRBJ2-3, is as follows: GAGVSQSPRYKVAKRGQDVALRCDPISGHVSLFWYQQALGQGPEFLTYFQNEAQLDKSGLPSDRFFAERPEGSVSTLKIQRTQQEDSAVYLCASSHRDRGTDTQYFGPGTRLTVL.

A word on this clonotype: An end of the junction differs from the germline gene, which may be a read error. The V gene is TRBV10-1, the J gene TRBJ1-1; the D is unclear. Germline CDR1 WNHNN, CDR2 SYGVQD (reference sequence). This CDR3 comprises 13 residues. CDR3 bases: TGCGCCAACAGTGAGTTTATGTTGGGTGAAGCTTTCTTT. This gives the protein CANSEFMLGEAFF.

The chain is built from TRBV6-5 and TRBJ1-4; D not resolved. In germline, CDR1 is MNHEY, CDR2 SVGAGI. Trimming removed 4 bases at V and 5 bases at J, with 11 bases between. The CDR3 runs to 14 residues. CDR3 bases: TGTGCCAGCAGTTCGCCGGGTTTGAATGAAAAACTGTTTTTT. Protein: CASSSPGLNEKLFF.

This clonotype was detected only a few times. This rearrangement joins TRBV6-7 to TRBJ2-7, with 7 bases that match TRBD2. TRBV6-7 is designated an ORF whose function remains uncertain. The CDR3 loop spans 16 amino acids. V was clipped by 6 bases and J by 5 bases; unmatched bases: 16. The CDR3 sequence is CASRGGYGPKRDEQYF. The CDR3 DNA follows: TGTGCCAGCAGGGGAGGGTACGGCCCCAAAAGGGACGAGCAGTACTTC.